This paragraph covers one T cell receptor beta chain sequence. This sample was taken from a study of cytotoxic CD8 clonotypes in ibrutinib-treated CLL. Across the whole study: Mean yields were roughly 240,000 productive templates and roughly 94,000 productive rearrangements per sample.

The protocol was immunoSEQ multiplex PCR, while the TCRdb copy is restricted to in-frame clones and leaves out a portion. The data contain about 160,000 clones, 70% to 90% of them singletons. Trimming cost V 3 bases and J 4 bases, with 16 bases left between them. CDR3 length: 15 residues. From germline, CDR1 is SGHDT and CDR2 YYEEEE. The genes are TRBV5-6 and TRBJ1-2; D is unclear. The specimen comprised PBMCs, sampled at disease progression, from a patient treated with ibrutinib. The receptor comes from a human donor with chronic lymphocytic leukemia. CDR3 in amino acids: CASSSVQDPFYGYTF. The CDR3, as DNA: TGTGCCAGCAGCTCCGTTCAAGACCCCTTCTATGGCTACACCTTC.